The 27 T cell receptor beta chains in this list originate from one sample, sequenced in a study of HIV-infected patients and healthy controls (dated by TCRdb to the mid-2010s). Whole blood was used without fractionating the cells, so the repertoire represented all peripheral T cells without sorting. The method was 5' RACE. The listed sequencing device is Illumina MiSeq. 500 ng RNA was reverse transcribed with SuperScript III using primers against the alpha and beta constant regions. Alpha and beta chain libraries were generated separately via chain-specific third strand synthesis with multiplexing indices. The public reads were reprocessed in TCRdb via fastp at Q25 and MiXCR, keeping in-frame beta chains. CDR3 protein duplicates are merged, each entry listing the most common genes and DNA. The sample data list tens of thousands of distinct CDR3 sequences, and about 9% of these were observed just once. The ten largest clones add up to roughly 4% of the sample.

The sequenced sample consisted of blood. Source of these receptors: an adult in good health.

By its share, this clonotype is medium-sized. This sequence joins TRBV7-8 and TRBJ1-5; the D is unclear. The length of the CDR3 is 13 residues. V was clipped by 5 bases and J by 7 bases, with 12 bases between them. Looked up from germline, CDR1 is SGHVS and CDR2 is FQNEAQ. The CDR3 spells CASSRGVLQPQHF. The DNA of the CDR3 is TGTGCCAGCAGCCGTGGGGTACTCCAGCCCCAGCATTTT.

A single count supports this clonotype. The V call is TRBV27, the J call TRBJ2-2; D may match TRBD1 or TRBD2 (7 bases each). The germline gives CDR1 MNHEY, CDR2 SMNVEV (reference sequence). V was pared by 10 bases and J by 5 bases, with 14 bases between. CDR3 length: 13 amino acids. The CDR3 DNA sequence: TGTGCCACCCAGGGGGGGGGGACCGGGGAGCTGTTTTTT. It specifies CATQGGGTGELFF.

This chain joins TRBV5-6 and TRBJ2-3; D not resolved. This CDR3 is 15 amino acids long. The V end was cut by 4 bases, the J end by 8 bases, with 20 bases between. Germline V lookup: CDR1 SGHDT, CDR2 YYEEEE. The CDR3 DNA sequence: TGTGCCAGCAGCCTGGAGATGGTCGCGAGAGGTACGCAGTATTTT. Translating gives CASSLEMVARGTQYF.

In its sample, this clonotype was seen many times. The rearrangement joins TRBV25-1 to TRBJ2-7; perhaps D is TRBD1 or TRBD2 (5 bases each). From germline, CDR1 is MGHDK and CDR2 SYGVNS. The CDR3 covers 12 residues. Trimming took 5 bases from V and 5 from J, leaving 10 bases between them. The CDR3 coding sequence is TGTGCCAGCAGTCTCGGGGCCGACGAGCAGTACTTC. Translation gives CASSLGADEQYF.

This clonotype was found many times. The chain combines TRBV12-3 or TRBV12-4 with TRBJ2-1, with D maybe TRBD1 (6 bases). This CDR3 contains 15 residues. V lost 3 bases and J 3 bases, leaving 12 bases between the germline ends. CDR3 bases: TGTGCCAGCAGTTTCCAGGGGTTGGACTACAATGAGCAGTTCTTC. Its translation: CASSFQGLDYNEQFF.

This clonotype was picked up many times. The chain links TRBV5-4 to TRBJ2-3; 12 bases match TRBD2. The V gene end was trimmed by 4 bases and the J gene end by 0 bases; junction bases not matched to a gene: 6. Looked up from germline, CDR1 is SGHNT and CDR2 is YYREEE (reference sequence). The CDR3 extends over 17 amino acids. CDR3 bases: TGTGCCAGCAGCGCCCCGACTAGCGGGGGAAGCACAGATACGCAGTATTTT. Its translation: CASSAPTSGGSTDTQYF.

This clonotype was recorded many times. The V call is TRBV6-6, the J call TRBJ1-5, with D unresolved. V was pared by 8 bases and J by 4 bases, with 12 bases between. The CDR3 covers 13 residues. Germline-derived CDR1 and CDR2 are MNHNY and SVGAGI (reference sequence). The CDR3 loop is CASSLGANQPQHF. In DNA form, the CDR3 reads TGTGCCAGCTCTTTGGGAGCAAATCAGCCCCAGCATTTT.

V and J are TRBV5-1 and TRBJ1-1; D unclear. V was shortened by 0 bases and J by 3 bases, with 6 bases between the two germline ends. There are 13 residues in the CDR3. The germline V gene encodes CDR1 SGHRS and CDR2 YFSETQ. CDR3 DNA: TGCGCCAGCAGCTTGGTGGAGGACACTGAAGCTTTCTTT. This codes for CASSLVEDTEAFF. The complete variable domain, with remaining parts taken from reference TRBV5-1 and TRBJ1-1, reads KAGVTQTPRYLIKTRGQQVTLSCSPISGHRSVSWYQQTPGQGLQFLFEYFSETQRNKGNFPGRFSGRQFSNSRSEMNVSTLELGDSALYLCASSLVEDTEAFFGQGTRLTVV.

This clonotype was counted a few times. This chain connects TRBV7-9 to TRBJ1-2; 7 bases are shared with TRBD1. Germline-derived CDR1 and CDR2 are SEHNR and FQNEAQ (reference sequence). The CDR3 length is 14 residues. The J segment lost 2 bases and the V segment lost 5 bases, leaving 5 bases of the junction unmatched. The CDR3 sequence: CASSGGQWNYGYTF. For the CDR3, the DNA is TGTGCCAGCAGCGGGGGACAGTGGAACTATGGCTACACCTTC. Full variable domain (missing parts from reference TRBV7-9 and TRBJ1-2): DTGVSQNPRHKITKRGQNVTFRCDPISEHNRLYWYRQTLGQGPEFLTYFQNEAQLEKSRLLSDRFSAERPKGSFSTLEIQRTEQGDSAMYLCASSGGQWNYGYTFGSGTRLTVV.

In its sample, this clonotype was seen many times. The chain links TRBV30 to TRBJ1-6; D unclear. This CDR3 contains 14 residues. The V end was cut by 2 bases, the J end by 8 bases, with 13 bases between. The V gene's germline CDR1 is GTSNPN and CDR2 SVGIG (reference sequence). As DNA, the CDR3 is TGTGCCTGGAGTACAAGGGCGGCGGATTCACCCCTCCACTTT. It specifies CAWSTRAADSPLHF.

With respect to this clonotype: A single base separates this from a much larger clone, so it may be a read error. This rearrangement joins TRBV10-3 to TRBJ1-1; TRBD1 agrees at 8 bases. Germline values: CDR1 ENHRY, CDR2 SYGVKD. With V trimmed by 10 bases and J by 1 base, 8 bases remained unmatched. The CDR3 spans 14 residues. The CDR3 loop reads CASWTGTENTEAFF. The CDR3 DNA is TGTGCCAGCTGGACAGGGACTGAGAACACTGAAGCTTTCTTT.

This clonotype was counted many times. The chain combines TRBV12-3 or TRBV12-4 with TRBJ1-5; D is perhaps TRBD1 (6 bases). The CDR3 extends over 13 amino acids. V was cut by 5 bases and J by 1 base, with 6 bases left in between. CDR3 sequence (DNA): TGTGCCAGCAGTAGGGGGAGCAATCAGCCCCAGCATTTT. Translating it yields CASSRGSNQPQHF.

The chain uses TRBV20-1 and TRBJ2-3; D could derive from TRBD1 or TRBD2 (5 bases each). This CDR3 is built from 15 residues. Germline assignment: CDR1 DFQATT and CDR2 SNEGSKA (reference sequence). V lost 6 bases and J 4 bases, leaving 20 bases between the germline ends. In nucleotides, the CDR3 is TGCAGTGCCACAGCGAAGGGACCCGGGCCAGATACGCAGTATTTT. Translated: CSATAKGPGPDTQYF.

Many counts were recorded for this clonotype. The chain recombines TRBV7-2 with TRBJ1-5; 9 bases agree with TRBD1. This CDR3 is 15 amino acids long. CDR1 and CDR2 from the germline V gene are SGHTA and FQGNSA. J gave up 1 base and V 5 bases, and 3 bases lay outside the gene matches. The CDR3 is CASSAGQGSNQPQHF. CDR3 in DNA: TGTGCCAGCAGCGCCGGACAGGGGAGCAATCAGCCCCAGCATTTT.

Many counts were recorded for this clonotype. The gene calls are TRBV7-8 and TRBJ2-2; no reliable D call. CDR1 and CDR2 from the germline V gene are SGHVS and FQNEAQ. This CDR3 has 16 residues. V lost 2 bases and J 4 bases, leaving 14 bases between the germline ends. The chain's CDR3 is CASSLQVILGTGELFF. CDR3 in DNA: TGTGCCAGCAGCTTACAAGTTATATTGGGCACCGGGGAGCTGTTTTTT. Combining the CDR3 with reference TRBV7-8 and TRBJ2-2 gives the whole variable domain GAGVSQSPRYKVAKRGQDVALRCDPISGHVSLFWYQQALGQGPEFLTYFQNEAQLDKSGLPSDRFFAERPEGSVSTLKIQRTQQEDSAVYLCASSLQVILGTGELFFGEGSRLTVL.

This clonotype was seen at least ten times. The CDR3 DNA sequence: TGTGCCAGCAGCGCCGGACAGGGGGGGACTGAAGCTTTCTTT. Translation: CASSAGQGGTEAFF. The chain joins TRBV9 to TRBJ1-1; TRBD1 agrees at 10 bases. The CDR3 contains 14 residues. J lost 5 bases, V lost 3 bases, and 4 bases had no gene match. Germline lookup yields CDR1 SGDLS and CDR2 YYNGEE.

At least ten counts were recorded for this clonotype. The gene calls are TRBV5-1 and TRBJ1-1, with D possibly TRBD1 on 6 matching bases. Per the germline V gene, CDR1 is SGHRS and CDR2 is YFSETQ. Trimming cost V 0 bases and J 3 bases, with 9 bases left between them. The CDR3 has 14 residues. Written as DNA, the CDR3 is TGCGCCAGCAGCTTGGGCAGGGGAGACACTGAAGCTTTCTTT. Translation gives CASSLGRGDTEAFF.

This clonotype was picked up many times. V gene TRBV20-1 combines with J gene TRBJ1-5, with D tentatively TRBD1 (6 bases). V was clipped by 3 bases and J by 5 bases, with 14 bases between them. Germline-derived CDR1 and CDR2 are DFQATT and SNEGSKA (reference sequence). The CDR3 has 14 amino acids. CDR3 sequence reads: CSASTGADDQPQHF. The CDR3, as DNA: TGCAGTGCTAGTACGGGGGCGGACGATCAGCCCCAGCATTTT.

This clonotype was counted a few times. The chain has TRBV7-9 and TRBJ1-1; no reliable D call. Per the germline V gene, CDR1 is SEHNR and CDR2 is FQNEAQ (reference sequence). Trimming shortened V by 5 bases and J by 10 bases, and 8 bases separated the two germline ends. This CDR3 has 10 residues. The chain's CDR3 is CASSMDAAFF. CDR3 coding DNA: TGTGCCAGCAGCATGGATGCAGCTTTCTTT.

Only a few counts were recorded for this clonotype. The chain carries TRBV9 and TRBJ2-7; 10 bases fit TRBD2. The CDR3 loop spans 17 amino acids. V lost 4 bases and J lost 6; bases outside the gene matches: 16. Germline CDR1 and CDR2: SGDLS and YYNGEE. CDR3 residues: CASSPASPSGGPIEQYF. The DNA of the CDR3 is TGTGCCAGCAGCCCCGCGAGTCCTAGCGGGGGCCCCATCGAGCAGTACTTC. Supplemented by reference TRBV9 and TRBJ2-7, the full variable domain reads DSGVTQTPKHLITATGQRVTLRCSPRSGDLSVYWYQQSLDQGLQFLIQYYNGEERAKGNILERFSAQQFPDLHSELNLSSLELGDSALYFCASSPASPSGGPIEQYFGPGTRLTVT.

Ten or more counts support this clonotype. The chain is built from TRBV5-1 and TRBJ2-5, with D maybe TRBD1 (6 bases). The CDR3 covers 14 residues. Germline V lookup: CDR1 SGHRS, CDR2 YFSETQ. Trimming stripped 0 bases from V and 2 bases from J, with 8 bases between. In DNA form, the CDR3 reads TGCGCCAGCAGCTTGGACAGGGATCAAGAGACCCAGTACTTC. It is translated as CASSLDRDQETQYF.

This clonotype was seen many times. The rearrangement joins TRBV19 to TRBJ1-1, with D possibly matching TRBD1 (5 bases). The V gene's germline CDR1 is LNHDA and CDR2 SQIVND (reference sequence). Trimming cost V 5 bases and J 5 bases, with 12 bases left between them. The CDR3 has 13 residues. Written as DNA, the CDR3 is TGTGCCAGTAGTCCAGGGTTAGAAACTGAAGCTTTCTTT. Its translation: CASSPGLETEAFF.

V and J are TRBV7-9 and TRBJ1-1, with 7 bases lining up with TRBD1. J gave up 7 bases and V 10 bases, and 9 bases lay outside the gene matches. Germline loops: CDR1 SEHNR, CDR2 FQNEAQ (reference sequence). This CDR3 spans 12 amino acids. The CDR3 coding sequence is TGTGCCACCAGAGACAGGGAGGGTGAAGCTTTCTTT. Translation: CATRDREGEAFF.

This clonotype has a count of ten or more. The V gene is TRBV5-1, the J gene TRBJ2-2; D is unclear. Germline V lookup: CDR1 SGHRS, CDR2 YFSETQ. The CDR3 sequence is 15 residues long. The V end was cut by 0 bases, the J end by 5 bases, with 11 bases between. Here the CDR3 reads CASSLEGLITGELFF. DNA of the CDR3: TGCGCCAGCAGCTTGGAGGGTTTGATTACCGGGGAGCTGTTTTTT.

Ten or more counts support this clonotype. The V and J genes are TRBV7-6 and TRBJ1-6; possible D gene TRBD1, 6 bases. Trimming pared 5 bases from V and 8 bases from J, leaving 19 bases between. CDR1 and CDR2 (germline): SGHVS, FNYEAQ. The CDR3 length is 16 residues. CDR3 coding DNA: TGTGCCAGCAGCCGAACGGACAGCAACGGATATTCACCCCTCCACTTT. It is translated as CASSRTDSNGYSPLHF.

At least ten counts were recorded for this clonotype. V gene TRBV6-5 combines with J gene TRBJ1-5; D ambiguous. The CDR3 runs to 15 residues. From germline, CDR1 is MNHEY and CDR2 SVGAGI. With 0 bases removed from V and 7 bases from J, the gap between germline ends came to 13 bases. CDR3 sequence reads: CASSYSMGSGQPQHF. The CDR3 bases are TGTGCCAGCAGTTACTCGATGGGATCGGGACAGCCCCAGCATTTT.

Ten or more counts support this clonotype. This sequence joins TRBV6-1 and TRBJ2-1, with 10 bases lining up with TRBD1. Germline CDR1 MNHNS, CDR2 SASEGT. The V segment lost 4 bases and the J segment 4 bases; nucleotides outside the gene matches: 4. This CDR3 spans 15 amino acids. CDR3 protein: CASSGQGAGYNEQFF. DNA of the CDR3: TGTGCCAGCAGTGGACAGGGGGCGGGATACAATGAGCAGTTCTTC.